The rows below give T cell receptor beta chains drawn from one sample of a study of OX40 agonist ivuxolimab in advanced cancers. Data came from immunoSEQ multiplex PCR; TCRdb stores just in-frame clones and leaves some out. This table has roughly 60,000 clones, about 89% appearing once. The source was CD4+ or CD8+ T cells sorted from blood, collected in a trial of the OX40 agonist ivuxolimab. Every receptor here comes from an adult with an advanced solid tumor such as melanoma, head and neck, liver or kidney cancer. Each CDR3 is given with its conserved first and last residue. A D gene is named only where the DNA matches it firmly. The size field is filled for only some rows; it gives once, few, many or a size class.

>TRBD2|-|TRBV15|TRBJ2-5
CATSRVLTSGRVETQYF
TGTGCCACCAGCAGAGTCCTGACTAGCGGGAGGGTGGAGACCCAGTACTTC
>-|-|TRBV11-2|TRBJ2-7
CASSLGHLGEQYF
TGTGCCAGCAGCTTAGGACACCTTGGGGAGCAGTACTTC
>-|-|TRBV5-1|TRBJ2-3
CASSVGRAYTDTQYF
TGCGCCAGCAGCGTGGGGCGGGCTTACACAGATACGCAGTATTTT
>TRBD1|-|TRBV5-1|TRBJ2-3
CASSFPLDREGTDTQYF
TGCGCCAGCAGCTTTCCCTTGGACAGGGAAGGCACAGATACGCAGTATTTT
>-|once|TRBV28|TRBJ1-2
CASSLGGTANGYTF
TGTGCCAGCAGTTTAGGAGGGACTGCTAATGGCTACACCTTC
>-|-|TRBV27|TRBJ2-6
CASKVGGTGANVLTF
TGTGCCAGCAAGGTCGGAGGGACTGGGGCCAACGTCCTGACTTTC
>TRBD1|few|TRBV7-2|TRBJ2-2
CASSPRTGQITGELFF
TGTGCCAGCAGCCCTAGGACGGGACAGATCACCGGGGAGCTGTTTTTT
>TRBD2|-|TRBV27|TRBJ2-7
CASSPRTSGYYEQYF
TGTGCCAGCAGTCCTCGGACTAGCGGTTACTACGAGCAGTACTTC
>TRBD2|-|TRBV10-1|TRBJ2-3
CASSDGAGGPKTDTQYF
TGCGCCAGCAGTGACGGAGCGGGGGGGCCGAAAACAGATACGCAGTATTTT
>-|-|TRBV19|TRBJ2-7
CASSRNQGSEQYF
TGTGCCAGTAGTAGGAATCAGGGATCCGAGCAGTACTTC
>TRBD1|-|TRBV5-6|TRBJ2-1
CASSLVWGTGDPEQFF
TGTGCCAGCAGCTTGGTGTGGGGGACAGGGGACCCTGAGCAGTTCTTC
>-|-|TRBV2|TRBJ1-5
CASSESWAYSNQPQHF
TGTGCCAGCAGTGAATCCTGGGCCTATAGCAATCAGCCCCAGCATTTT
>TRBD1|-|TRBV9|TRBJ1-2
CASSTGQGYTF
TGTGCCAGCAGCACCGGACAGGGATACACCTTC
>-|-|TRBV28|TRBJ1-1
CASSRVGMNTEAFF
TGTGCCAGCAGTCGGGTGGGAATGAACACTGAAGCTTTCTTT
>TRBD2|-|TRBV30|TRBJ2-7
CAWSVRVAGEQYF
TGTGCCTGGAGTGTACGGGTAGCGGGAGAGCAGTACTTC
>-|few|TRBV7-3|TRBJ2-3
CASSLERQGTDTQYF
TGTGCCAGCAGCCTCGAGAGGCAGGGCACAGATACGCAGTATTTT
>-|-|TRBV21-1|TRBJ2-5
CASSYTTQVKLETQYF
TGTGCCAGCAGCTACACTACACAAGTAAAGTTAGAGACCCAGTACTTC
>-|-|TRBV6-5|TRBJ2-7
CASSSTGPITYEQYF
TGTGCCAGCAGTTCCACGGGGCCGATTACCTACGAGCAGTACTTC
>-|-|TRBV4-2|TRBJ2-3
CASSLGVSTDTQYF
TGTGCCAGCAGCTTGGGGGTTAGCACAGATACGCAGTATTTT
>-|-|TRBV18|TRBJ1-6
CASSPGGDGSPLHF
TGTGCCAGCTCACCGGGCGGGGATGGATCACCCCTCCACTTT
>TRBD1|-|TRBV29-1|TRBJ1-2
CSVRTGSGYTF
TGCAGCGTTAGGACAGGGAGTGGCTACACCTTC
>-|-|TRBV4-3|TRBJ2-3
CASSHSTDTQYF
TGCGCCAGCAGCCACAGCACAGATACGCAGTATTTT
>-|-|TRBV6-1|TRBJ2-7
CASVRDESYEQYF
TGTGCCAGCGTTAGGGACGAATCCTACGAGCAGTACTTC
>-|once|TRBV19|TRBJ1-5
CATTGQTGRPQHF
TGTGCCACAACAGGACAGACCGGGCGACCCCAGCATTTT
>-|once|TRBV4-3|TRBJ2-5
CASSWGFGGQETQYF
TGCGCCAGCAGTTGGGGGTTTGGAGGGCAAGAGACCCAGTACTTC
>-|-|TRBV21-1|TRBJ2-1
CASSQPTGGTKQFF
TGTGCCAGCAGCCAACCTACAGGAGGGACCAAGCAGTTCTTC
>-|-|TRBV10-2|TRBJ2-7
CASSEIPTGSLGVQYF
TGCGCCAGCAGTGAAATCCCGACAGGTAGTTTGGGGGTGCAGTACTTC
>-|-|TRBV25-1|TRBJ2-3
CASSEWRSSTDTQYF
TGTGCCAGCAGTGAATGGCGCAGCAGCACAGATACGCAGTATTTT
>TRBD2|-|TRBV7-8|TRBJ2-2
CASSSSSGTSGRLIGELFF
TGTGCCAGCAGCTCCTCTTCGGGGACTAGCGGGAGGTTGATCGGGGAGCTGTTTTTT
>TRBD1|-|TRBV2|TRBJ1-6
CASHDRDQSPLHF
TGTGCCAGCCATGACAGGGATCAATCACCCCTCCACTTT
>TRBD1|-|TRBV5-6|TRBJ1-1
CASSRTAGGGVNTEAFF
TGTGCCAGCAGCCGCACCGCAGGGGGCGGTGTAAACACTGAAGCTTTCTTT